The 13 T cell receptor beta chains below all came from one sample that was sequenced in a study of T-cell memory formation after mild COVID-19. TCRdb fed the 5' RACE reads into MiXCR, producing one record per CDR3 protein. The sample includes 450,000 to 700,000 distinct CDR3 sequences, approximately 18% seen only once; the top ten take 12%. Sequenced input: PBMCs or a T cell subset sorted from them (not recorded which). Source of these receptors: an adult woman who had mild COVID-19 (a few samples of this study predate the infection). Cell type and time point are not known.

This sequence joins TRBV3-1 and TRBJ1-2, with 10 bases that match TRBD1. This CDR3 is built from 15 residues. Trimming at V came to 4 bases and at J to 7 bases, leaving 9 bases not matched to a gene. Per the germline V gene, CDR1 is LGHDT and CDR2 is YNNKEL (reference sequence). In DNA, the CDR3 is TGTGCCAGCAGCCCGGGGGACAGGGGAGTCTTTGGCTACACCTTC. Protein sequence: CASSPGDRGVFGYTF. Drawing the rest from reference TRBV3-1 and TRBJ1-2, the complete variable domain is DTAVSQTPKYLVTQMGNDKSIKCEQNLGHDTMYWYKQDSKKFLKIMFSYNNKELIINETVPNRFSPKSPDKAHLNLHINSLELGDSAVYFCASSPGDRGVFGYTFGSGTRLTVV.

This clonotype was picked up many times. The chain has TRBV2 and TRBJ2-1, with 14 bases matching TRBD2. V lost 6 bases, J lost 6 bases, and 4 bases stayed unmatched. The germline gives CDR1 SNHLY, CDR2 FYNNEI. The CDR3 length is 15 residues. For the CDR3, the DNA is TGTGCCAGCAGGGTTGGACTAGCGGGAGGCAATGAGCAGTTCTTC. It codes for CASRVGLAGGNEQFF.

This clonotype was counted only a few times. The rearrangement uses TRBV27 and TRBJ1-1, with a tentative D call TRBD1 (6 bases). Germline CDR1 and CDR2: MNHEY and SMNVEV (reference sequence). The V end lost 1 base, the J end lost 1 base, and 13 bases lay between the germline ends. This CDR3 is 16 amino acids long. CDR3 in DNA: TGTGCCAGCAGTTTATGGGGGGGCAGGAGGAACACTGAAGCTTTCTTT. It codes for CASSLWGGRRNTEAFF.

This rearrangement joins TRBV7-9 to TRBJ2-7; 16 nucleotides align to TRBD2. CDR1 is SEHNR and CDR2 is FQNEAQ in the germline V gene (reference sequence). J lost 7 bases, V lost 6 bases, and 3 bases had no gene match. The CDR3 loop spans 14 amino acids. CDR3: CASRPGLAGGEQYF. The CDR3, as DNA: TGTGCCAGCAGACCGGGACTAGCGGGAGGGGAGCAGTACTTC.

This clonotype occurred a few times. The V and J genes are TRBV4-1 and TRBJ2-5; D possibly corresponds to TRBD1 (6 bases). Trimming cost V 0 bases and J 4 bases, with 9 bases left between them. The CDR3 has 14 amino acids. Per germline, CDR1 MGHRA and CDR2 YSYEKL. The chain's CDR3 is CASSQEAGAETQYF. CDR3 bases: TGCGCCAGCAGCCAAGAGGCAGGGGCAGAGACCCAGTACTTC.

The gene calls are TRBV4-1 and TRBJ1-4, with 7 bases matching TRBD1. Germline lookup yields CDR1 MGHRA and CDR2 YSYEKL. J was trimmed by 7 bases and V by 4 bases; bases with no gene match: 6. CDR3 length: 14 residues. The CDR3: CASSPDRETEKLFF. The CDR3 nucleotides read TGCGCCAGCAGCCCCGACAGGGAGACTGAAAAACTGTTTTTT.

The chain carries TRBV5-1 and TRBJ2-1; D may correspond to TRBD1 or TRBD2 (5 bases each). The ends were cut back, 0 bases at V and 2 bases at J, with 9 bases in the middle. CDR1 is SGHRS, CDR2 YFSETQ, per germline. The CDR3 has 15 amino acids. CDR3 bases: TGCGCCAGCAGCTTGGATTGGGGGACCTACAATGAGCAGTTCTTC. Its translation is CASSLDWGTYNEQFF.

This clonotype appeared a few times. V and J are TRBV10-3 and TRBJ1-1; D unresolved. This CDR3 region has 12 residues. Germline V gene lookup returns CDR1 ENHRY and CDR2 SYGVKD. Trimming cost V 0 bases and J 8 bases, with 7 bases left between them. The CDR3 protein is CAISESVGEAFF. The CDR3 region has the DNA TGTGCCATCAGTGAGTCCGTAGGGGAAGCTTTCTTT.

The V and J genes are TRBV7-9 and TRBJ1-2; no reliable D call. Germline assignment: CDR1 SEHNR and CDR2 FQNEAQ (reference sequence). V gave up 4 bases and J gave up 8 bases, with 14 bases separating them. The length of the CDR3 is 13 residues. CDR3 region: CASSSPDGRGYTF. As DNA, the CDR3 is TGTGCCAGCAGCTCCCCCGACGGGCGCGGCTACACCTTC.

This clonotype was detected a few times. The chain is built from TRBV18 and TRBJ2-1, with D uncertain. The germline gives CDR1 KGHSH, CDR2 LQKENI. The CDR3 totals 14 residues. Deletions cut 3 bases from V and 12 bases from J, with 18 bases between. The CDR3 loop reads CASSPPPHGALQFF. The CDR3 DNA is TGTGCCAGCTCACCTCCCCCCCATGGAGCGTTGCAGTTCTTC.

This sequence joins TRBV6-5 and TRBJ2-2; tentatively, D is TRBD2 (6 bases). Germline CDR1 is MNHEY and CDR2 is SVGAGI. CDR3 size: 15 residues. Trimming left V 2 bases short and J 3 bases short, with 10 bases between. CDR3 residues: CASSYGLSYTGELFF. The CDR3 DNA is TGTGCCAGCAGTTACGGACTATCCTACACCGGGGAGCTGTTTTTT.

The chain recombines TRBV11-2 with TRBJ2-1; the match to TRBD1 covers 8 bases. Germline V CDR1 and CDR2: SGHAT, FQNNGV. The V and J ends lost 1 base and 1 base, in that order; junction bases with no gene match: 6. This CDR3 has 17 amino acids. CDR3 loop: CASSLAGQGASYNEQFF. Written as DNA, the CDR3 is TGTGCCAGCAGCTTAGCGGGCCAGGGGGCATCCTACAATGAGCAGTTCTTC.

This clonotype was observed a few times. V gene TRBV9 combines with J gene TRBJ2-1; 7 bases match TRBD2. The CDR3 has 16 residues. With 1 base clipped from V and 1 base from J, the junction kept 5 bases outside the gene matches. CDR1 is SGDLS, CDR2 YYNGEE, per germline. The CDR3 DNA reads as TGTGCCAGCAGCGTAAGCGGCGGGAGTTCCTACAATGAGCAGTTCTTC. It specifies CASSVSGGSSYNEQFF.